This T cell receptor beta chain was identified in a study of CD8+CD57+ T cells in acquired aplastic anemia. The overall study: The mean DNA yield obtained from sorted CD4+ and CD8+ cells came to roughly 3.4 ug.

This CDR3 is built from 11 residues. Between the trimmed V and J ends, which lost 8 bases and 4 bases, there was a span of 8 bases. CDR1 is LNHDA and CDR2 is SQIVND in the germline V gene (reference sequence). The sequenced patients had an expansion of CD8+CD57+ cells seen by flow cytometry. Patients were therapy-naive when their blood was sampled. This clonotype was observed many times. TCR beta VDJ and CDR3 profiles were obtained from a genomic DNA template. MiXCR, applied by TCRdb to the reads, yields one record per CDR3 protein. The sample lists 150,000 to 180,000 distinct CDR3 sequences; just over 50% were seen once.

The sequenced sample was sorted CD4+, CD8+, or CD8+CD57+ T cells (not recorded which) from PBMCs. This sequence was found in a human donor with aplastic anemia. The chain employs TRBV19 and TRBJ1-1; possibly TRBD1 for D (5 bases). CDR3 sequence: CASLGGTEAFF. CDR3 in DNA: TGTGCCAGTTTGGGGGGCACTGAAGCTTTCTTT.